What follows are 10 T cell receptor beta chains derived from one specimen sequenced in a study of CD8 T cells in Susac syndrome. With random hexamers, reverse transcription was performed on about 0.5 to 1 ug of RNA. TCRdb reanalysed the immunoSEQ multiplex PCR reads using MiXCR and keeps one entry per CDR3 protein. There are around 81,000 distinct CDR3 sequences in the sample; approximately 95% occur only once, and around 0.94% lies in the top ten. The sequenced material came from CD8+ T cells from PBMCs. The receptors here all came from a human donor with Susac syndrome.

The chain links TRBV5-1 to TRBJ1-1; D unresolved. Germline CDR1 reads SGHRS; CDR2 reads YFSETQ. This CDR3 has 13 residues. V lost 1 base to trimming and J lost 3 bases, with 7 bases between them. CDR3 DNA: TGCGCCAGCAGCTTGTCCGGATACACTGAAGCTTTCTTT. It codes for CASSLSGYTEAFF.

This clonotype was counted a single time. V is TRBV5-6 and J is TRBJ2-5; a possible D gene is TRBD2 (6 bases). Germline CDR1 SGHDT, CDR2 YYEEEE. This CDR3 contains 15 residues. The ends were cut back, 3 bases at V and 7 bases at J, with 19 bases in the middle. Written as DNA, the CDR3 is TGTGCCAGCAGCTATAGGGACTCCTCCTCGGGGACCCAGTACTTC. Protein: CASSYRDSSSGTQYF.

The chain links TRBV9 to TRBJ1-4; D is ambiguous. CDR3 length: 15 residues. Germline V gene sequence: CDR1 SGDLS, CDR2 YYNGEE. Trimming cost V 2 bases and J 5 bases, with 13 bases left between them. For the CDR3, the DNA is TGTGCCAGCAGCGTGGGTAGAACAGCGAATGAAAAACTGTTTTTT. Encoded protein: CASSVGRTANEKLFF.

The chain uses TRBV20-1 and TRBJ2-5; 10 positions agree with TRBD1. The CDR3 totals 16 residues. V was pared by 6 bases and J by 3 bases, with 13 bases of the junction left unmatched. Germline V lookup: CDR1 DFQATT, CDR2 SNEGSKA (reference sequence). CDR3 sequence: CSAPWTGGIGKETQYF. The CDR3, as DNA: TGCAGTGCGCCGTGGACAGGGGGTATAGGTAAAGAGACCCAGTACTTC.

This sequence joins TRBV28 and TRBJ2-3; 7 nucleotides match TRBD1. In germline, CDR1 is MDHEN, CDR2 SYDVKM. Losses at the gene ends were 3 bases for V and 1 base for J; bases not matched to a gene: 4. There are 15 residues in the CDR3. CDR3 sequence reads: CASSFFGTGTDTQYF. CDR3 nucleotide sequence: TGTGCCAGCAGTTTCTTTGGGACAGGCACAGATACGCAGTATTTT.

This sequence joins TRBV12-3 or TRBV12-4 and TRBJ2-1, with 11 bases aligning to TRBD2. CDR3 length: 17 residues. Losses at the gene ends were 3 bases for V and 5 bases for J; bases not matched to a gene: 9. The CDR3 spells CASSFGLTSGSDNEQFF. The CDR3 DNA follows: TGTGCCAGCAGTTTCGGATTAACTAGCGGGAGCGACAATGAGCAGTTCTTC.

The rearrangement links TRBV15 to TRBJ2-5, with D perhaps matching TRBD1 (6 bases). Trimming removed 1 base at V and 3 bases at J, with 12 bases between. This CDR3 has 15 residues. The germline V gene has CDR1 LNHNV and CDR2 YYDKDF (reference sequence). CDR3 coding DNA: TGTGCCACCAGCAGAGCCTTAACAGGGAAAGAGACCCAGTACTTC. Translation gives CATSRALTGKETQYF.

The V call is TRBV5-1, the J call TRBJ2-2, with TRBD2 matching 10 bases. CDR3 size: 16 residues. In germline, CDR1 is SGHRS, CDR2 YFSETQ. The trim removed 2 bases at V and 5 bases at J, leaving 6 bases unmatched. Here the CDR3 DNA reads TGCGCCAGCAGCTTCCCTAGCGGGAGTTTGACCGGGGAGCTGTTTTTT. Encoded protein: CASSFPSGSLTGELFF.

The rearrangement joins TRBV4-3 to TRBJ2-7; D is undetermined. Germline-derived CDR1 and CDR2 are LGHNA and YSLEER. The ends were cut back, 10 bases at V and 3 bases at J, with 22 bases in the middle. The CDR3 sequence is 15 residues long. The chain's CDR3 is CATDPGPRTYYEQYF. CDR3 nucleotide sequence: TGCGCCACGGACCCCGGACCAAGAACCTACTACGAGCAGTACTTC.

The chain combines TRBV15 with TRBJ2-7; D call uncertain. Germline loops: CDR1 LNHNV, CDR2 YYDKDF (reference sequence). Trimming took 4 bases from V and 6 from J, leaving 19 bases between them. This CDR3 has 15 residues. The CDR3 coding sequence is TGTGCCACCAGCACCCCGGGTCCCTTAGGTATCGAGCAGTACTTC. Translating gives CATSTPGPLGIEQYF.